The present T cell receptor beta chain was sequenced within a study of cytomegalovirus exposure and HLA in healthy donors. PCR amplification relied on 60 Vbeta primers (plus 13 Jbeta primers). The repertoire was sequenced with immunoSEQ multiplex PCR; TCRdb's copy has only in-frame clones and lacks some. Of about 120,000 clones in the sample, roughly 69% were seen once. On this clone itself: No antigen is known for it.

The CDR3 consists of 14 residues. With V trimmed by 4 bases and J by 6 bases, 6 bases remained unmatched. Germline V gene sequence: CDR1 MNHEY, CDR2 SVGAGI. Study-wide results and caveats: Per published reports, the classifier diagnosed cytomegalovirus status with high specificity and sensitivity.

This chain links TRBV6-5 with TRBJ2-7; 10 bases fit TRBD1. The clonotype originates from a woman aged 40 to 50 in good health and CMV-seropositive. The specimen was PBMCs. The CDR3 reads CASSWGTGDREQYF. For the CDR3, the DNA is TGTGCCAGCAGTTGGGGGACAGGGGACCGCGAGCAGTACTTC.